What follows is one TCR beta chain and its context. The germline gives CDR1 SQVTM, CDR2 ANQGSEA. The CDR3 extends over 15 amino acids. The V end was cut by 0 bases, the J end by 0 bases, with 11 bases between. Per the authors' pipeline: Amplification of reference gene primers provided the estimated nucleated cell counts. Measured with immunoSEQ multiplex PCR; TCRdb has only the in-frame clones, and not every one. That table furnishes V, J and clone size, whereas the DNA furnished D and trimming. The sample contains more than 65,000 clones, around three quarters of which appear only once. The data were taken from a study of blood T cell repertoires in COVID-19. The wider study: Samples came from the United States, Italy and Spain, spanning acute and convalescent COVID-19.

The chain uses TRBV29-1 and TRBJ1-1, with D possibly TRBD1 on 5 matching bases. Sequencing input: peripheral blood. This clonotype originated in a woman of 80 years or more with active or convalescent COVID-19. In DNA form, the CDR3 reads TGCAGCGTTGAAGATCTCCAGGGCTTGAACACTGAAGCTTTCTTT. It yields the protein CSVEDLQGLNTEAFF.